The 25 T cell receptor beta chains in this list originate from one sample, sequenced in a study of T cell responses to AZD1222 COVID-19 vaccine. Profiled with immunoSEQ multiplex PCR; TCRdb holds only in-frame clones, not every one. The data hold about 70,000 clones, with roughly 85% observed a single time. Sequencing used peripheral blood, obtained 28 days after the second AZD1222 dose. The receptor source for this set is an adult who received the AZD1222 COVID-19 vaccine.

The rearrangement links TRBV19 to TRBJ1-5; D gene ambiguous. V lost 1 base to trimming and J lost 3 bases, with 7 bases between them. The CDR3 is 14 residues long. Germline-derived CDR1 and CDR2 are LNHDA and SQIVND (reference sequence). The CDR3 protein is CASSIAGNNQPQHF. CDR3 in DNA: TGTGCCAGTAGTATAGCTGGTAACAATCAGCCCCAGCATTTT.

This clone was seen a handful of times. The CDR3 DNA reads TGCGCCAGCAGCTTATCAGGGGGCAATGGCTACACCTTC. Protein sequence: CASSLSGGNGYTF. This chain uses TRBV5-1 with TRBJ1-2, with 8 bases that match TRBD1. Per germline, CDR1 SGHRS and CDR2 YFSETQ. Trimming removed 2 bases from V and 6 bases from J; junction bases left unmatched: 3. The CDR3 loop spans 13 amino acids.

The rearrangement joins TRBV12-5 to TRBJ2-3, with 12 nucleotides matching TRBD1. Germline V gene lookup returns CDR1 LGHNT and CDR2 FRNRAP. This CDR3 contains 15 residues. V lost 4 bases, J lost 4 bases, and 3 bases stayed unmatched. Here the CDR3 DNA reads TGTGCTAGTGGTTGGGGGACAGGGGGCCCAGATACGCAGTATTTT. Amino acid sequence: CASGWGTGGPDTQYF.

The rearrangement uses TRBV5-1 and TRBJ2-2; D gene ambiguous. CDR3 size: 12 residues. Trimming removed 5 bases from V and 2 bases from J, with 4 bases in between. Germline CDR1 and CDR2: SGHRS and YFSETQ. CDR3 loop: CASSHNTGELFF. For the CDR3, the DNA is TGCGCCAGCAGTCACAACACCGGGGAGCTGTTTTTT.

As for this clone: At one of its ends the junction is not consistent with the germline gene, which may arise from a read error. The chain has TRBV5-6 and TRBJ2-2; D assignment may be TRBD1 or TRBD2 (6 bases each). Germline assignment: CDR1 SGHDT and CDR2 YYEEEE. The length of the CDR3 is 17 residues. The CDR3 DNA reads TGTCCCAGCCGCGGGCCGTGGGGGCGGGGTGGTTCCGGGGAGCTGTTTTTT. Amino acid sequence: CPSRGPWGRGGSGELFF. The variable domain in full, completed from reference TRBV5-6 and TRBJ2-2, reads DAGVTQSPTHLIKTRGQQVTLRCSPKSGHDTVSWYQQALGQGPQFIFQYYEEEERQRGNFPDRFSGHQFPNYSSELNVNALLLGDSALYLCPSRGPWGRGGSGELFFGEGSRLTVL.

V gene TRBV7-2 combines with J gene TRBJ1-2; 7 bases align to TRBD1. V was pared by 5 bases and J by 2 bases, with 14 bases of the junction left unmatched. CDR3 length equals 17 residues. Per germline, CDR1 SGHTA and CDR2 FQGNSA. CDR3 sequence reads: CASSKNAPVTGNYGYTF. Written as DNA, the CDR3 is TGTGCCAGCAGCAAAAATGCCCCGGTGACAGGGAACTATGGCTACACCTTC.

CDR3 DNA sequence: TGTGCCACGGAAGACAGTCGCCGGTTTAACTATGGCTACACCTTC. This encodes CATEDSRRFNYGYTF. The J gene is TRBJ1-2, the V gene TRBV19; D is perhaps TRBD1 (5 bases). CDR1 LNHDA and CDR2 SQIVND come from the germline V gene (reference sequence). Trimming took 10 bases from V and 1 from J, leaving 19 bases between them. CDR3 size: 15 residues.

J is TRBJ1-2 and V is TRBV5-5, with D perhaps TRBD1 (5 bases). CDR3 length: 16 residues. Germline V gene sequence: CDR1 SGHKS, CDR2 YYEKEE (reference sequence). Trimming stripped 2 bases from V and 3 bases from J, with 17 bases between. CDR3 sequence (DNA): TGTGCCAGCAGCTTCAGCCCGACAGAGGCGGACTATGGCTACACCTTC. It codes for CASSFSPTEADYGYTF.

CDR3 DNA sequence: TGTGCCAGCAGCTTAGCCAAACAAAGGAACACTGAAGCTTTCTTT. Amino acid sequence: CASSLAKQRNTEAFF. The chain has TRBV7-8 and TRBJ1-1; D uncertain. With 0 bases removed from V and 1 base from J, the gap between germline ends came to 9 bases. The CDR3 is 15 residues long. The germline V gene encodes CDR1 SGHVS and CDR2 FQNEAQ.

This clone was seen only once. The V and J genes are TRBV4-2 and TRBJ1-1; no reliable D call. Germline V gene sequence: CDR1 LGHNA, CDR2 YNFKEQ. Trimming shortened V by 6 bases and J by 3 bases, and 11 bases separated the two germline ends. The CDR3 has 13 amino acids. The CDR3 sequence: CASSRYRDTEAFF. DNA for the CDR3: TGTGCCAGCAGTCGATACCGGGACACTGAAGCTTTCTTT.

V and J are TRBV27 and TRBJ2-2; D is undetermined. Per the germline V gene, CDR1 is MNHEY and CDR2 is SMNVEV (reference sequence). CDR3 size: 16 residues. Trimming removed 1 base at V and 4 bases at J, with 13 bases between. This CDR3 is CASSLLGSAGTGELFF. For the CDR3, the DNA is TGTGCCAGCAGTTTATTGGGGTCGGCCGGCACCGGGGAGCTGTTTTTT.

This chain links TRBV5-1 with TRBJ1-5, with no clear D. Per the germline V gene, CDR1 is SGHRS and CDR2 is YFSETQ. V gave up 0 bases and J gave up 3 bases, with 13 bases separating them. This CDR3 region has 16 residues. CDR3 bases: TGCGCCAGCAGCTTGGTTCCTGGCGACAACAATCAGCCCCAGCATTTT. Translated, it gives CASSLVPGDNNQPQHF. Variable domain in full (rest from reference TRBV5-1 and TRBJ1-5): KAGVTQTPRYLIKTRGQQVTLSCSPISGHRSVSWYQQTPGQGLQFLFEYFSETQRNKGNFPGRFSGRQFSNSRSEMNVSTLELGDSALYLCASSLVPGDNNQPQHFGDGTRLSIL.

DNA for the CDR3: TGTGCCAGCAGCCCACTCAGCGGAAAACAAGAGACCCAGTACTTC. Its protein is CASSPLSGKQETQYF. The V gene is TRBV7-8, the J gene TRBJ2-5; D may be TRBD2 (5 bases). Germline V gives CDR1 SGHVS, CDR2 FQNEAQ. V was cut by 5 bases and J by 2 bases, with 15 bases left in between. This CDR3 is built from 15 residues.

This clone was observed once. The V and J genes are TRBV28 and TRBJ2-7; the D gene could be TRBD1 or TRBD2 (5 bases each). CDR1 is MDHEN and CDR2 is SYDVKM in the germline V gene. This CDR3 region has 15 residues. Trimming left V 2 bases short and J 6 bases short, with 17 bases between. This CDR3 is CASSLELGTPGEQYF. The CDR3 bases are TGTGCCAGCAGTTTAGAGCTCGGGACCCCTGGCGAGCAGTACTTC.

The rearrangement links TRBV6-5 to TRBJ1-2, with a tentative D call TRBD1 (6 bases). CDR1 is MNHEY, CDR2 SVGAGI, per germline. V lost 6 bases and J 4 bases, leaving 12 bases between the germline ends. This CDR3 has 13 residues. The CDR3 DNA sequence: TGTGCCAGCAGATCGACAGGCCTCTATGGCTACACCTTC. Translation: CASRSTGLYGYTF.

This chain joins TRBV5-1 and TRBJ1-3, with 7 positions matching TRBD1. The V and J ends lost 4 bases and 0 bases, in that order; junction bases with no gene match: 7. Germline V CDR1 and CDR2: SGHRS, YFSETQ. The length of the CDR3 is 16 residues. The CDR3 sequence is CASSQGQRDSGNTIYF. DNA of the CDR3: TGCGCCAGCAGCCAGGGACAGCGGGACTCTGGAAACACCATATATTTT.

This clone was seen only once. The CDR3 sequence: CASSPPGTGRGAFF. The CDR3 DNA follows: TGCGCCAGCAGTCCCCCGGGGACAGGGCGAGGAGCTTTCTTT. The chain is built from TRBV4-1 and TRBJ1-1, with 9 bases that match TRBD1. Looked up from germline, CDR1 is MGHRA and CDR2 is YSYEKL. The CDR3 spans 14 residues. Trimming at V came to 6 bases and at J to 10 bases, leaving 12 bases not matched to a gene.

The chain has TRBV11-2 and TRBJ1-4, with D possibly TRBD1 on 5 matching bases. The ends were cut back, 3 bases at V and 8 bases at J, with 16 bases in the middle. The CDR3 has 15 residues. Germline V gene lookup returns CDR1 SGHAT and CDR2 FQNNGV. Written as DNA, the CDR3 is TGTGCCAGCAGCTTCGGTCCCTCGCAGGGAGAAAAACTGTTTTTT. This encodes CASSFGPSQGEKLFF.

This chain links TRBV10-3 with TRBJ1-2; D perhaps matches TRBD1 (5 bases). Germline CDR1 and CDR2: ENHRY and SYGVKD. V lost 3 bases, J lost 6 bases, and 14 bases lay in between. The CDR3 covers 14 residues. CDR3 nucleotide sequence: TGTGCCATCAGTGAAACCCCGGGGGAGGATGGCTACACCTTC. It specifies CAISETPGEDGYTF.

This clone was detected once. The CDR3 reads CASSLAAGYGYTF. CDR3 DNA sequence: TGTGCCAGCAGCTTAGCGGCCGGGTATGGCTACACCTTC. V usage is TRBV11-2 and J usage is TRBJ1-2, with unresolved D. This CDR3 is built from 13 residues. The germline CDR1 and CDR2 sequences are SGHAT and FQNNGV. The V end was cut by 1 base, the J end by 5 bases, with 8 bases between.

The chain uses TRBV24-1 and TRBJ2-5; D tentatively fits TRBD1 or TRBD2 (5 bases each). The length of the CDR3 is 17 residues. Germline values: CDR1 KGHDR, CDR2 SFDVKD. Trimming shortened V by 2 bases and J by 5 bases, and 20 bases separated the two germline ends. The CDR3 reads CATSDSPRASRGETQYF. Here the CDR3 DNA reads TGTGCCACCAGTGATTCCCCCAGGGCCTCCCGAGGGGAGACCCAGTACTTC.

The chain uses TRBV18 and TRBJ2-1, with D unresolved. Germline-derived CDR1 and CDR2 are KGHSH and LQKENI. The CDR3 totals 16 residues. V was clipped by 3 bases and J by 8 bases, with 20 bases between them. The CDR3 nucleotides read TGTGCCAGCTCACCGAACCGGGCCCAACCCGGCGATGAGCAGTTCTTC. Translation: CASSPNRAQPGDEQFF.

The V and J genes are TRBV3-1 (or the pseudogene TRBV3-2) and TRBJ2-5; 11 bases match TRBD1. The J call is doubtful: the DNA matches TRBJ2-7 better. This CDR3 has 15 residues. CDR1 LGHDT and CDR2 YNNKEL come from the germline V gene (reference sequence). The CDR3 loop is CASSLWDRGGYEQYF. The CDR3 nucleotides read TGTGCCAGCAGCCTCTGGGACAGGGGGGGCTACGAGCAGTACTTC.

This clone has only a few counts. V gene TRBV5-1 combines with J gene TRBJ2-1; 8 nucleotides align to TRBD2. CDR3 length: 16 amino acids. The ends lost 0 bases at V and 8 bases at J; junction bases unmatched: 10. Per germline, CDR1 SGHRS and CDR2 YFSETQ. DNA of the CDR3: TGCGCCAGCAGCTTGGCCGGGACTAGTAACGCCGATGAGCAGTTCTTC. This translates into CASSLAGTSNADEQFF. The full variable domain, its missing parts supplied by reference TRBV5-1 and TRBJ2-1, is KAGVTQTPRYLIKTRGQQVTLSCSPISGHRSVSWYQQTPGQGLQFLFEYFSETQRNKGNFPGRFSGRQFSNSRSEMNVSTLELGDSALYLCASSLAGTSNADEQFFGPGTRLTVL.

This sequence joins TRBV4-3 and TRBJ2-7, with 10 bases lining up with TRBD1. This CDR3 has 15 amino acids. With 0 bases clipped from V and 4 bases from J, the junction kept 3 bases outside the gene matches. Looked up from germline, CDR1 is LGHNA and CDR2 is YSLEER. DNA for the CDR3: TGCGCCAGCAGCCAAGAAGGACAGGGGGGGTACGAGCAGTACTTC. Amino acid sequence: CASSQEGQGGYEQYF.